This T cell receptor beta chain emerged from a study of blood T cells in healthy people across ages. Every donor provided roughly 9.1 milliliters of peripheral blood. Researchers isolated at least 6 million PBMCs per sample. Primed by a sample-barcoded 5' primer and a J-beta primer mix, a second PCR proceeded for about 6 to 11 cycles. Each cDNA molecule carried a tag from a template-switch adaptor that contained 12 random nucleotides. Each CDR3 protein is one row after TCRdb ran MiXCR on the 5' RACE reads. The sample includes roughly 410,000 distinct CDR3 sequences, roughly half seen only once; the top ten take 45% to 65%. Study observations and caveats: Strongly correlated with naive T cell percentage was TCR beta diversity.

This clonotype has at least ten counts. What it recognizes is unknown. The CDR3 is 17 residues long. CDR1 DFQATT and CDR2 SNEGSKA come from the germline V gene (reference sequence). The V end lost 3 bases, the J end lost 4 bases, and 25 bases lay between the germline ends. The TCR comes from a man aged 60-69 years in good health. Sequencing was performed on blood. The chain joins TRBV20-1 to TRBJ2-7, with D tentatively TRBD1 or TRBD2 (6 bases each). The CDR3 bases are TGCAGTGCTAGGGGCTTCGGGGGCCGCCAGACCCCTTACGAGCAGTACTTC. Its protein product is CSARGFGGRQTPYEQYF.